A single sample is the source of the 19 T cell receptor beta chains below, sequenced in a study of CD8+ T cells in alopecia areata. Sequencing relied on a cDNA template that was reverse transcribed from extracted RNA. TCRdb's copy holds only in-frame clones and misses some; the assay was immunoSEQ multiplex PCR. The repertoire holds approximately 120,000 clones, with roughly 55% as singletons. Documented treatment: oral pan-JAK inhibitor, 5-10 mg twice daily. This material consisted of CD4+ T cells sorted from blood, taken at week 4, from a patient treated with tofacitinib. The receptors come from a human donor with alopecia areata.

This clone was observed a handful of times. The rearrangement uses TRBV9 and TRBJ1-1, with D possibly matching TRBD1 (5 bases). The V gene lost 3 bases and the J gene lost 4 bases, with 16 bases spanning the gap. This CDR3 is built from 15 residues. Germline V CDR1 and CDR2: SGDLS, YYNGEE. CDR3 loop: CASSGLGGYGTEAFF. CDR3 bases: TGTGCCAGCAGCGGTCTTGGGGGGTACGGCACTGAAGCTTTCTTT.

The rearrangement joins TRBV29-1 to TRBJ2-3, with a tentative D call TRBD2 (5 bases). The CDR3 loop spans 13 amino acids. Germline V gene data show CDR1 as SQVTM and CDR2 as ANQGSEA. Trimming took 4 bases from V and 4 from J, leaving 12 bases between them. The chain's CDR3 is CSVAAGVADTQYF. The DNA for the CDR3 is TGCAGCGTTGCAGCCGGGGTTGCAGATACGCAGTATTTT.

Here the CDR3 reads CASKTGTENSPLHF. In DNA, the CDR3 is TGTGCCAGCAAGACCGGGACAGAAAATTCACCCCTCCACTTT. The chain joins TRBV7-9 to TRBJ1-6, with 7 positions matching TRBD1. Germline V gene data show CDR1 as SEHNR and CDR2 as FQNEAQ (reference sequence). Trimming cost V 7 bases and J 7 bases; bases outside gene matches: 7. This CDR3 region has 14 residues.

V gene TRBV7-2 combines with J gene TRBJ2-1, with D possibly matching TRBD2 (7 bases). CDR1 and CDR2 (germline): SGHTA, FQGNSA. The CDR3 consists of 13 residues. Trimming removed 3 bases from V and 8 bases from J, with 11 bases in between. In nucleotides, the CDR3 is TGTGCCAGCAGCTTGGGGGGGCTGGATGAGCAGTTCTTC. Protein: CASSLGGLDEQFF.

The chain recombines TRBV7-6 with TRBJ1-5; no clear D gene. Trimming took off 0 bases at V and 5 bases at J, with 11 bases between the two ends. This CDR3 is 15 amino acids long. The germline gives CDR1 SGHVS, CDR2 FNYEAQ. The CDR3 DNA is TGTGCCAGCAGCTTAGCGGCAGGACGAGATCAGCCCCAGCATTTT. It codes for CASSLAAGRDQPQHF.

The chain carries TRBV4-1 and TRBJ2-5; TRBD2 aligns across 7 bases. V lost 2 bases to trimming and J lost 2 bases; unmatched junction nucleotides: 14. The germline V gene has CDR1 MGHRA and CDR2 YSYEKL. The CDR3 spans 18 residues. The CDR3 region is CASSQLPGLGGGQETQYF. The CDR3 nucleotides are TGCGCCAGCAGCCAACTTCCTGGACTTGGCGGGGGACAAGAGACCCAGTACTTC.

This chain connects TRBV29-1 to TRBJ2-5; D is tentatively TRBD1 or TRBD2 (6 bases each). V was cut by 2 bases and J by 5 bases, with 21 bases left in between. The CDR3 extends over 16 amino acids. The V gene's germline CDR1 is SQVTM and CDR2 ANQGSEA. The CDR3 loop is CSVERARQDRGETQYF. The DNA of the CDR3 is TGCAGCGTTGAACGGGCTAGACAGGACCGGGGGGAGACCCAGTACTTC. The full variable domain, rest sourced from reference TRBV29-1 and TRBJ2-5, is SAVISQKPSRDICQRGTSLTIQCQVDSQVTMMFWYRQQPGQSLTLIATANQGSEATYESGFVIDKFPISRPNLTFSTLTVSNMSPEDSSIYLCSVERARQDRGETQYFGPGTRLLVL.

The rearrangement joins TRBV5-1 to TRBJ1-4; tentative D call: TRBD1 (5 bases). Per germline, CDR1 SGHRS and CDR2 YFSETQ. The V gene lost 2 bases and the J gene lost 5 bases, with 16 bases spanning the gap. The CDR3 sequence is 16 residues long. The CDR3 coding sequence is TGCGCCAGCAGCTTTGGGACGGACGCTGTGAATGAAAAACTGTTTTTT. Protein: CASSFGTDAVNEKLFF.

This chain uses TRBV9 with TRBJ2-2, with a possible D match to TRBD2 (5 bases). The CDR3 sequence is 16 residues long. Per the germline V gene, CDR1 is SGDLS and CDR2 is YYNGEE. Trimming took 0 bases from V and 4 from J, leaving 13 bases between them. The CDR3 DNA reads TGTGCCAGCAGCGTAGGTGCTAGCTCCGTCACCGGGGAGCTGTTTTTT. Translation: CASSVGASSVTGELFF.

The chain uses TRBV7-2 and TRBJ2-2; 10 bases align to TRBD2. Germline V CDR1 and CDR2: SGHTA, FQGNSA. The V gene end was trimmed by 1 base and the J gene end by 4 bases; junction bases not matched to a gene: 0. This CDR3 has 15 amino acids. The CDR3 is CASSLGLAGTGELFF. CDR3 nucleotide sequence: TGTGCCAGCAGCTTAGGACTAGCGGGCACCGGGGAGCTGTTTTTT.

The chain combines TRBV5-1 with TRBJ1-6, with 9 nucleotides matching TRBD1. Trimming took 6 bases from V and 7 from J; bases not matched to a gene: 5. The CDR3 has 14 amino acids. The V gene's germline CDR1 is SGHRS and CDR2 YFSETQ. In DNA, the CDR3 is TGCGCCAGCATGGTGGGACAGGGAAATTCACCCCTCCACTTT. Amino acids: CASMVGQGNSPLHF.

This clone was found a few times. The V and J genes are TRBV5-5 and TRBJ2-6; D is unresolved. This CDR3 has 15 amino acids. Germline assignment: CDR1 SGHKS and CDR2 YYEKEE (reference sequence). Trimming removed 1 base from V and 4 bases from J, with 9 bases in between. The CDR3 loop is CASSLHTAGANVLTF. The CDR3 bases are TGTGCCAGCAGCTTGCATACGGCAGGGGCCAACGTCCTGACTTTC.

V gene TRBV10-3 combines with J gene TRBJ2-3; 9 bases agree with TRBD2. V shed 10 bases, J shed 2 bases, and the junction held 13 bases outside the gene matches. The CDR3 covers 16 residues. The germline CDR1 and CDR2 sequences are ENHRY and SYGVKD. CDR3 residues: CASIEASGTNTDTQYF. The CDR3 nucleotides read TGTGCCAGCATCGAAGCTAGCGGGACAAACACAGATACGCAGTATTTT.

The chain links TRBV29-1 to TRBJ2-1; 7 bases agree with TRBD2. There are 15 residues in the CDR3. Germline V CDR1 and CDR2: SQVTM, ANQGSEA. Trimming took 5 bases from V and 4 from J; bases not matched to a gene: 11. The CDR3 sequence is CSVFVRGLKYNEQFF. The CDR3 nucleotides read TGCAGCGTTTTTGTCCGGGGACTAAAATACAATGAGCAGTTCTTC.

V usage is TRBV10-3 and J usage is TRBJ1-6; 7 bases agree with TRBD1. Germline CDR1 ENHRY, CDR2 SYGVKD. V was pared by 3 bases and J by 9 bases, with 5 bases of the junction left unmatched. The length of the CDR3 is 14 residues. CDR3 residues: CAISDTGAGSPLHF. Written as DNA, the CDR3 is TGTGCCATCAGTGATACAGGGGCCGGTTCACCCCTCCACTTT.

This chain's CDR3 is CASSMRRVLYGYTF. Here the CDR3 DNA reads TGTGCCAGTAGTATGAGGAGGGTACTCTATGGCTACACCTTC. The V call is TRBV19, the J call TRBJ1-2; no firm D call. This CDR3 comprises 14 residues. The germline V gene has CDR1 LNHDA and CDR2 SQIVND (reference sequence). V lost 3 bases and J 4 bases, leaving 12 bases between the germline ends.

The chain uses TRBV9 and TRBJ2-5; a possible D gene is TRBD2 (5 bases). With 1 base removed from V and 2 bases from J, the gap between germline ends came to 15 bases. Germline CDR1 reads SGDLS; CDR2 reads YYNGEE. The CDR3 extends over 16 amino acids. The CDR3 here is CASSVRTGREQETQYF. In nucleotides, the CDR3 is TGTGCCAGCAGCGTAAGAACGGGTCGGGAACAAGAGACCCAGTACTTC.

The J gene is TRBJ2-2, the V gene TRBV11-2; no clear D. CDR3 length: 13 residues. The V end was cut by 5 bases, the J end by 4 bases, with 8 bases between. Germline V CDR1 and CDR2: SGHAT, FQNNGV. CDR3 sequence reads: CASSPTSTGELFF. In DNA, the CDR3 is TGTGCCAGCAGCCCTACGTCCACCGGGGAGCTGTTTTTT.

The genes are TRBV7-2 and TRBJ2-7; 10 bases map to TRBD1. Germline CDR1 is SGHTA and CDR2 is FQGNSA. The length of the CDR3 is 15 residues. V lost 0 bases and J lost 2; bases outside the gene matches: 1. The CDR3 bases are TGTGCCAGCAGCTTAGCGGGACAGGGGCCCTACGAGCAGTACTTC. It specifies CASSLAGQGPYEQYF. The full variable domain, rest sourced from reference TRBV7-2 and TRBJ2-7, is GAGVSQSPSNKVTEKGKDVELRCDPISGHTALYWYRQSLGQGLEFLIYFQGNSAPDKSGLPSDRFSAERTGGSVSTLTIQRTQQEDSAVYLCASSLAGQGPYEQYFGPGTRLTVT.